A selection of T cell receptor beta chains follows, all from one sample in a study of early T cells in non-severe SARS-CoV-2 infection. MiXCR was run by TCRdb on the 5' RACE reads, yielding one entry per CDR3 protein. The data hold some 76,000 distinct CDR3 sequences, with roughly a sixth observed a single time. Sequencing used whole blood. The source is an adult who was a healthcare worker with PCR-confirmed SARS-CoV-2 infection or an uninfected control (not recorded which). CDR3s include the opening cysteine and the closing phenylalanine or tryptophan. A D gene is named only where the DNA matches it firmly. Some rows have no size entry. The others give once, few or many, or a class for an expanded clone.

V gene	J gene	D gene	clone size	CDR3 protein	CDR3 DNA
TRBV6-6	TRBJ1-2	TRBD1	.	CASSHRQGKDYGYTF	TGTGCCAGCAGTCACAGACAGGGGAAGGACTATGGCTACACCTTC
TRBV15	TRBJ2-2	.	few	CATSNTGELFF	TGTGCCACCAGCAATACCGGGGAGCTGTTTTTT
TRBV28	TRBJ2-3	TRBD2	few	CASSEAGFKTDTQYF	TGTGCCAGCAGTGAAGCGGGATTCAAAACAGATACGCAGTATTTT
TRBV4-2	TRBJ2-2	TRBD2	.	CASSHPQTGTSGSGELFF	TGTGCCAGCAGCCACCCACAGACCGGGACTAGCGGGTCCGGGGAGCTGTTTTTT
TRBV27	TRBJ2-1	.	many	CASSWSGRRSSYNEQFF	TGTGCCAGCAGTTGGTCGGGCCGTCGAAGCTCCTACAATGAGCAGTTCTTC
TRBV20-1	TRBJ1-4	.	.	CSAHTAGSTNEKLFF	TGCAGTGCTCACACTGCAGGGTCAACTAATGAAAAACTGTTTTTT
TRBV19	TRBJ1-2	TRBD1	.	CASSIGRQGTYGYTF	TGTGCCAGTAGTATAGGCCGACAGGGGACCTATGGCTACACCTTC
TRBV20-1	TRBJ1-6	.	.	CSARRQQYSPLHF	TGCAGTGCTAGAAGGCAGCAATATTCACCCCTCCACTTT
TRBV30	TRBJ2-7	TRBD2	.	CAFVGGRDEGYEQYF	TGTGCCTTTGTAGGCGGGAGGGACGAGGGCTACGAGCAGTACTTC
TRBV25-1	TRBJ2-7	TRBD1	.	CASSGSGTGSYEQYF	TGTGCCAGCAGTGGCTCCGGGACAGGCTCCTACGAGCAGTACTTC
TRBV9	TRBJ1-2	.	.	CASSIGGSKWYGYTF	TGTGCCAGCAGCATCGGGGGGAGCAAGTGGTATGGCTACACCTTC
TRBV27	TRBJ1-2	.	few	CASRDPGYGYTF	TGTGCCAGCAGAGATCCGGGGTATGGCTACACCTTC
TRBV19	TRBJ1-2	.	few	CASTPGFGYGYTF	TGTGCCAGTACCCCCGGGTTTGGCTATGGCTACACCTTC
TRBV7-2	TRBJ2-3	.	many	CASSTGPPADTQYF	TGTGCCAGCAGCACGGGGCCGCCCGCAGATACGCAGTATTTT
TRBV7-9	TRBJ2-3	TRBD1	.	CASSLVGQGEPDTQYF	TGTGCCAGCAGCTTAGTTGGACAGGGGGAACCAGATACGCAGTATTTT
TRBV28	TRBJ2-7	.	.	CASSSFGEAKHEQYF	TGTGCCAGCAGTTCCTTCGGGGAGGCAAAGCACGAGCAGTACTTC
TRBV2	TRBJ1-1	TRBD1	.	CASVGTGGLAFF	TGTGCCAGCGTGGGGACAGGGGGGCTGGCTTTCTTT
TRBV20-1	TRBJ1-6	.	many	CSARTDNSYNSPLHF	TGCAGTGCTCGAACCGACAACTCCTATAATTCACCCCTCCACTTT
TRBV24-1	TRBJ2-7	.	.	CATSDMTYEQYF	TGTGCCACCAGTGACATGACCTACGAGCAGTACTTC
TRBV7-3	TRBJ1-1	.	.	CASSLTSASLMNTEAFF	TGTGCCAGCAGCTTAACCTCTGCGTCCCTAATGAACACTGAAGCTTTCTTT
TRBV6-6	TRBJ2-2	TRBD1	.	CASSYSAGGLGELFF	TGTGCCAGCAGTTACTCGGCAGGGGGCCTCGGGGAGCTGTTTTTT
TRBV11-2	TRBJ1-4	.	few	CASSRRSYEKLFF	TGTGCCAGCAGCAGAAGGTCATACGAAAAACTGTTTTTT
TRBV9	TRBJ2-2	.	many	CASSPRQDLTGELFF	TGTGCCAGCAGCCCGAGACAGGACCTCACCGGGGAGCTGTTTTTT
TRBV15	TRBJ1-1	.	.	CATSRGRQNTEAFF	TGTGCCACCAGCAGAGGCCGACAGAACACTGAAGCTTTCTTT
TRBV3-1	TRBJ2-3	TRBD1	few	CASSQGDRARDTQYF	TGTGCCAGCAGCCAAGGGGACAGGGCGAGAGATACGCAGTATTTT
TRBV7-6	TRBJ2-3	.	many	CASSFTAGTVTDTQYF	TGTGCCAGCAGCTTCACAGCGGGGACAGTAACAGATACGCAGTATTTT
TRBV28	TRBJ1-1	.	.	CASSKTVPMNTEAFF	TGTGCCAGCAGCAAGACAGTTCCCATGAACACTGAAGCTTTCTTT
TRBV29-1	TRBJ2-7	TRBD1	few	CSVWGQGDYEQYF	TGCAGCGTATGGGGACAGGGTGATTACGAGCAGTACTTC
TRBV10-3	TRBJ2-7	.	few	CAISSADSYEQYF	TGTGCCATCAGTTCAGCGGACTCCTACGAGCAGTACTTC
TRBV29-1	TRBJ2-7	TRBD1	few	CSVENRGSYEQYF	TGCAGCGTTGAAAACAGGGGGTCCTACGAGCAGTACTTC
TRBV27	TRBJ2-7	TRBD1	.	CASSLLPGQGLGEQYF	TGTGCCAGCAGTCTCCTTCCGGGACAGGGGCTAGGCGAGCAGTACTTC
TRBV4-1	TRBJ2-5	.	.	CASSQEQGLQETQYF	TGCGCCAGCAGCCAAGAGCAGGGATTGCAAGAGACCCAGTACTTC
TRBV7-2	TRBJ2-1	TRBD2	many	CASSPRLAGGLDNEQFF	TGTGCCAGCAGCCCTCGACTAGCGGGAGGGCTCGACAATGAGCAGTTCTTC
TRBV5-6	TRBJ2-7	.	.	CASSPKQGYEQYF	TGTGCCAGCAGCCCGAAACAGGGCTACGAGCAGTACTTC
TRBV19	TRBJ2-1	.	few	CASSMGAGPGNEQFF	TGTGCCAGTAGTATGGGAGCGGGCCCCGGGAATGAGCAGTTCTTC
TRBV5-1	TRBJ2-1	TRBD2	.	CASSPGGRDNEQFF	TGCGCCAGCAGCCCGGGGGGGAGAGACAATGAGCAGTTCTTC
TRBV20-1	TRBJ2-7	.	many	CSARDYRPYYEQYF	TGCAGTGCTAGAGATTATAGGCCTTACTACGAGCAGTACTTC
TRBV24-1	TRBJ2-2	TRBD2	few	CATSDTGTSGTNTGELFF	TGTGCCACCAGTGATACCGGGACTAGCGGAACGAACACCGGGGAGCTGTTTTTT
TRBV5-1	TRBJ2-1	TRBD2	few	CASSLVVSGIGNEQFF	TGCGCCAGCAGCTTGGTTGTTAGCGGGATAGGCAATGAGCAGTTCTTC
TRBV5-1	TRBJ1-5	TRBD1	.	CASSLEGANQPQHF	TGCGCCAGCAGCTTGGAGGGGGCTAATCAGCCCCAGCATTTT
TRBV7-9	TRBJ2-5	TRBD1	few	CASSSVPLRQGAKETQYF	TGTGCCAGCAGCTCTGTTCCGCTCCGACAGGGGGCAAAAGAGACCCAGTACTTC
TRBV20-1	TRBJ2-7	TRBD2	many	CSARDALAGGPGEQYF	TGCAGTGCTAGAGATGCCCTAGCGGGAGGGCCGGGTGAGCAGTACTTC
TRBV18	TRBJ1-2	.	few	CASSPSDSPGGYTF	TGTGCCAGCTCACCTTCTGACTCTCCGGGGGGCTACACCTTC
TRBV5-4	TRBJ2-3	.	many	CASSLRGGTDTQYF	TGTGCCAGCAGCTTGCGCGGGGGCACAGATACGCAGTATTTT
TRBV7-3	TRBJ1-1	.	.	CASSYSRDTEAFF	TGTGCCAGCAGCTACTCCAGGGACACTGAAGCTTTCTTT
TRBV4-3	TRBJ2-5	TRBD2	.	CASSQALSGTSETQYF	TGCGCCAGCAGCCAAGCTCTCAGCGGGACCTCAGAGACCCAGTACTTC
TRBV28	TRBJ2-3	.	.	CASSLGITDTQYF	TGTGCCAGCAGTTTGGGGATCACAGATACGCAGTATTTT
TRBV12-3/TRBV12-4	TRBJ2-7	.	few	CASSFTEGEQYF	TGTGCCAGCAGTTTTACGGAGGGCGAGCAGTACTTC
TRBV12-3/TRBV12-4	TRBJ1-2	TRBD1	few	CASSFQGDGGYTF	TGTGCCAGCAGTTTTCAGGGGGACGGCGGCTACACCTTC
TRBV11-2	TRBJ2-2	TRBD2	few	CASSRPGLAEHTGELFF	TGTGCCAGCAGCCGACCGGGACTAGCGGAACACACCGGGGAGCTGTTTTTT
TRBV5-1	TRBJ2-7	TRBD1	few	CASRPRQGRYEQYF	TGCGCCAGCAGACCACGACAGGGGAGGTACGAGCAGTACTTC
TRBV5-1	TRBJ2-5	.	few	CASSKGGHETQYF	TGCGCCAGCAGCAAGGGGGGACACGAGACCCAGTACTTC
TRBV28	TRBJ1-5	.	few	CASSLEGPLRHF	TGTGCCAGCAGCCTGGAGGGCCCCCTTAGGCATTTT
TRBV10-3	TRBJ1-1	.	many	CAISSDTEAFF	TGTGCCATCAGCTCGGACACTGAAGCTTTCTTT
TRBV7-6	TRBJ2-7	TRBD1	few	CASSARNRGDSYEQYF	TGTGCCAGCAGCGCGCGGAACAGGGGGGACTCCTACGAGCAGTACTTC
TRBV29-1	TRBJ1-1	.	many	CSVAGSNTEAFF	TGCAGCGTTGCCGGGTCCAACACTGAAGCTTTCTTT